One and the same sample provided the 28 T cell receptor beta chains below, sequenced in a study of shared clonotypes between healthy human individuals. Libraries were prepared by immunoSEQ multiplex PCR; TCRdb keeps only in-frame clonotypes and omits some of them. Of 2 million to 2.5 million clones in the sample, under 95% were seen once. Input material: naive CD4+ T cells from PBMCs. This sample's subset: CD45RA+ positively selected. The receptor source for this set is a man between 18 and 29 years old in good health. Some clones in this sample may be carry-over from other donors' samples.

As regards this clone: Other nucleotide sequences in the sample specify the same CDR3. V and J are TRBV4-2 and TRBJ2-1; D is possibly TRBD1 (6 bases). This CDR3 comprises 15 residues. Germline lookup yields CDR1 LGHNA and CDR2 YNFKEQ. The germline V and J ends were trimmed by 1 base and 2 bases, with 9 bases remaining between them. CDR3 DNA: TGTGCCAGCAGCCAAGGGGGGCAGACCTACAATGAGCAGTTCTTC. It translates to CASSQGGQTYNEQFF.

This clone was picked up one time. Other nucleotide sequences from this sample produce the same CDR3. The rearrangement joins TRBV7-2 to TRBJ1-3, with TRBD1 identical over 7 bases. Germline-derived CDR1 and CDR2 are SGHTA and FQGNSA. The junction had 3 bases not matched to a gene; V was cut back by 3 bases and J by 1 base. The CDR3 covers 15 residues. The CDR3 sequence: CASSFTTGSGNTIYF. The CDR3 coding sequence is TGTGCCAGCAGCTTCACGACAGGGTCTGGAAACACCATATATTTT.

The CDR3 spells CASSRQPRNEQFF. CDR3 nucleotide sequence: TGTGCCAGCAGTCGCCAGCCACGCAATGAGCAGTTCTTC. The chain combines TRBV27 with TRBJ2-1; D unclear. Trimming stripped 5 bases from V and 6 bases from J, with 11 bases between. Looked up from germline, CDR1 is MNHEY and CDR2 is SMNVEV (reference sequence). The CDR3 has 13 residues.

The chain carries TRBV7-2 and TRBJ1-1; D gene uncertain. Trimming cost V 5 bases and J 5 bases, with 12 bases left between them. In germline, CDR1 is SGHTA, CDR2 FQGNSA. The CDR3 consists of 13 residues. The DNA of the CDR3 is TGTGCCAGCAGCCGGAACCAAGTAACTGAAGCTTTCTTT. It encodes CASSRNQVTEAFF.

The rearrangement links TRBV5-3 to TRBJ1-4, with 8 bases aligning to TRBD1. TRBV5-3 is assigned to the ORF class and has an uncertain function. Germline trimming cut 4 bases from V and 4 bases from J; bases unmatched to any gene: 9. This CDR3 is built from 16 residues. CDR3: CARSPGKQGGNEKLFF. The CDR3 nucleotides read TGTGCCAGAAGCCCGGGGAAACAGGGGGGTAATGAAAAACTGTTTTTT.

V gene TRBV7-6 combines with J gene TRBJ1-4; tentatively, D is TRBD1 (5 bases). CDR3 length: 14 amino acids. V was trimmed by 8 bases and J by 4 bases, leaving 14 bases between them. Germline CDR1 reads SGHVS; CDR2 reads FNYEAQ. The CDR3 spells CASRATGDNEKLFF. The CDR3 DNA sequence: TGTGCCAGCCGGGCGACGGGGGATAATGAAAAACTGTTTTTT.

This clone appeared once. A much larger clone sits a single nucleotide away, making a read error possible. This sample also contains other DNA sequences that code for the same CDR3. The chain combines TRBV18 with TRBJ2-5; no clear D. The V gene's germline CDR1 is KGHSH and CDR2 LQKENI. This CDR3 has 11 residues. The V end lost 5 bases, the J end lost 2 bases, and 3 bases lay between the germline ends. Written as DNA, the CDR3 is TGTGCCAGCTCAACTCAAGAGACCCAGTACTTC. Amino acid sequence: CASSTQETQYF.

The rearrangement joins TRBV18 to TRBJ2-1; D is ambiguous. The CDR3 is 11 residues long. Per germline, CDR1 KGHSH and CDR2 LQKENI. V lost 2 bases and J 11 bases, leaving 7 bases between the germline ends. The CDR3 DNA sequence: TGTGCCAGCTCACCAGAGAGTCAGCAGTTCTTC. Its translation is CASSPESQQFF.

This clone was seen once. The rearrangement joins TRBV6-1 to TRBJ2-2; no clear D gene. V lost 3 bases to trimming and J lost 7 bases, with 12 bases between them. Germline CDR1 reads MNHNS; CDR2 reads SASEGT. CDR3 length equals 14 residues. Written as DNA, the CDR3 is TGTGCCAGCAGTGATCTGAATTTAGTCGGGGAGCTGTTTTTT. Amino acids: CASSDLNLVGELFF.

This clone was seen a few times. This rearrangement joins TRBV6-4 to TRBJ1-5, with D tentatively TRBD1 (6 bases). The germline V gene has CDR1 MRHNA and CDR2 SNTAGT. The CDR3 sequence is 10 residues long. CDR3 protein: CVGAGQPQHF. CDR3 nucleotides: TGTGTGGGGGCAGGTCAGCCCCAGCATTTT.

The sample holds one count of this clone. In nucleotides, the CDR3 is TGTGCCAGCAGTTACTCGCCCCCACGAGAGACCCAGTACTTC. Translation: CASSYSPPRETQYF. The chain recombines TRBV6-6 with TRBJ2-5; D is unclear. The CDR3 loop spans 14 amino acids. The V end lost 0 bases, the J end lost 4 bases, and 9 bases lay between the germline ends. CDR1 MNHNY and CDR2 SVGAGI come from the germline V gene (reference sequence).

V is TRBV29-1 and J is TRBJ2-2; D call uncertain. This CDR3 is built from 12 residues. V was cut by 3 bases and J by 7 bases, with 9 bases left in between. Germline assignment: CDR1 SQVTM and CDR2 ANQGSEA. DNA of the CDR3: TGCAGCGTTGAGGGCTCGAGCGGGGAGCTGTTTTTT. Encoded protein: CSVEGSSGELFF.

The CDR3 nucleotides read TGTGCCAGCAGACCTTGGACTGCCGGGAATGAGCAGTTCTTC. This encodes CASRPWTAGNEQFF. The chain employs TRBV28 and TRBJ2-1; D possibly corresponds to TRBD2 (5 bases). Looked up from germline, CDR1 is MDHEN and CDR2 is SYDVKM. The V end lost 6 bases, the J end lost 7 bases, and 16 bases lay between the germline ends. The length of the CDR3 is 14 residues. The full variable domain, completed using reference TRBV28 and TRBJ2-1, is DVKVTQSSRYLVKRTGEKVFLECVQDMDHENMFWYRQDPGLGLRLIYFSYDVKMKEKGDIPEGYSVSREKKERFSLILESASTNQTSMYLCASRPWTAGNEQFFGPGTRLTVL.

The chain recombines TRBV5-1 with TRBJ2-1; D might be TRBD2 (7 bases). The germline CDR1 and CDR2 sequences are SGHRS and YFSETQ. V lost 4 bases to trimming and J lost 3 bases, with 17 bases between them. The CDR3 is made up of 16 amino acids. CDR3 loop: CASSRQGLADYNEQFF. CDR3 DNA: TGCGCCAGCAGCCGGCAGGGGCTAGCGGACTACAATGAGCAGTTCTTC.

The chain links TRBV5-1 to TRBJ2-5, with D possibly being TRBD1 (6 bases). CDR3 length: 16 residues. Germline-derived CDR1 and CDR2 are SGHRS and YFSETQ. V dropped 0 bases and J dropped 8 bases, with 20 bases sitting between them. DNA for the CDR3: TGCGCCAGCAGCTTGGCTGGGGGCGGCAAACTGGGCACCCAGTACTTC. Translating gives CASSLAGGGKLGTQYF.

The chain carries TRBV30 and TRBJ1-3; no definite D call. Trimming stripped 0 bases from V and 0 bases from J, with 15 bases between. CDR1 is GTSNPN, CDR2 SVGIG, per germline (reference sequence). The CDR3 sequence is 17 residues long. The CDR3 spells CAWSVRVSSDSGNTIYF. CDR3 DNA sequence: TGTGCCTGGAGTGTACGTGTCAGTTCGGACTCTGGAAACACCATATATTTT.

The chain joins TRBV2 to TRBJ2-5, with D perhaps matching TRBD1 (5 bases). Trimming took off 5 bases at V and 5 bases at J, with 12 bases between the two ends. In germline, CDR1 is SNHLY, CDR2 FYNNEI. The CDR3 extends over 13 amino acids. DNA of the CDR3: TGTGCCAGCAGTCCAGGGATTGGGGAGACCCAGTACTTC. As protein: CASSPGIGETQYF. Looking up the rest from reference TRBV2 and TRBJ2-5 gives the full variable domain: EPEVTQTPSHQVTQMGQEVILRCVPISNHLYFYWYRQILGQKVEFLVSFYNNEISEKSEIFDDQFSVERPDGSNFTLKIRSTKLEDSAMYFCASSPGIGETQYFGPGTRLLVL.

This chain links TRBV29-1 with TRBJ1-4; possible D gene TRBD1, 6 bases. Germline CDR1 SQVTM, CDR2 ANQGSEA. V was trimmed by 6 bases and J by 7 bases, leaving 18 bases between them. The CDR3 is 14 residues long. The CDR3 DNA reads as TGCAGCGTCTCCACATGGGGACAACGTGAAAAACTGTTTTTT. Translating it yields CSVSTWGQREKLFF.

J is TRBJ2-3 and V is TRBV9, with TRBD2 as a possible D gene (6 bases). This CDR3 is 16 amino acids long. The germline V gene has CDR1 SGDLS and CDR2 YYNGEE. Between the trimmed V and J ends, which lost 4 bases and 4 bases, there was a span of 19 bases. The DNA of the CDR3 is TGTGCCAGCAGCTCCCCGACTAGTTATCCATCAGATACGCAGTATTTT. This translates into CASSSPTSYPSDTQYF.

The chain couples TRBV28 to TRBJ1-1, with TRBD1 identical over 7 bases. Trimming at V came to 5 bases and at J to 0 bases, leaving 6 bases not matched to a gene. Germline V gives CDR1 MDHEN, CDR2 SYDVKM. This CDR3 contains 15 residues. The CDR3 reads CASSGRQGMNTEAFF. DNA of the CDR3: TGTGCCAGCAGTGGACGACAGGGAATGAACACTGAAGCTTTCTTT.

This clone has only a few counts. The chain combines TRBV9 with TRBJ1-5, with D perhaps matching TRBD1 (6 bases). V lost 0 bases, J lost 5 bases, and 12 bases lay in between. CDR1 and CDR2 (germline): SGDLS, YYNGEE. The CDR3 runs to 15 residues. The CDR3 DNA reads TGTGCCAGCAGCGTAGGGACAGAACTCTATCAGCCCCAGCATTTT. It translates to CASSVGTELYQPQHF.

The V gene is TRBV12-5, the J gene TRBJ2-3; 10 nucleotides agree with TRBD2. This CDR3 contains 16 residues. V gave up 1 base and J gave up 7 bases; unmatched junction bases: 8. The germline V gene encodes CDR1 LGHNT and CDR2 FRNRAP. CDR3 DNA sequence: TGTGCTAGTGGTTTGGATCCTAGCGGGAGCAAAAATACGCAGTATTTT. Its translation is CASGLDPSGSKNTQYF. Supplemented by reference TRBV12-5 and TRBJ2-3, the full variable domain reads DARVTQTPRHKVTEMGQEVTMRCQPILGHNTVFWYRQTMMQGLELLAYFRNRAPLDDSGMPKDRFSAEMPDATLATLKIQPSEPRDSAVYFCASGLDPSGSKNTQYFGPGTRLTVL.

The chain joins TRBV7-3 to TRBJ1-2; weak D call: TRBD1 (5 bases). This CDR3 has 13 amino acids. Trimming removed 2 bases at V and 5 bases at J, with 9 bases between. Germline CDR1 is SGHTA and CDR2 is FQGTGA. Here the CDR3 DNA reads TGTGCCAGCAGCTTAGGGGCAGGGTATGGCTACACCTTC. Protein product: CASSLGAGYGYTF.

This chain's CDR3 is CASSLLVASRVTGELFF. In DNA, the CDR3 is TGTGCCAGCAGCTTACTGGTCGCTTCCAGAGTAACCGGGGAGCTGTTTTTT. V gene TRBV7-8 combines with J gene TRBJ2-2; D gene uncertain. The CDR3 runs 17 residues. Deletions cut 2 bases from V and 5 bases from J, with 18 bases between. Germline V gives CDR1 SGHVS, CDR2 FQNEAQ.

This clone was seen a single time. The CDR3 sequence: CASSFSSGKGPDTQYF. The CDR3 coding sequence is TGTGCCAGCAGTTTTAGTAGCGGGAAGGGGCCAGATACGCAGTATTTT. The chain is built from TRBV28 and TRBJ2-3; TRBD2 aligns across 8 bases. Germline-derived CDR1 and CDR2 are MDHEN and SYDVKM. The trim removed 3 bases at V and 4 bases at J, leaving 9 bases unmatched. The CDR3 has 16 amino acids.

This chain links TRBV4-2 with TRBJ2-7, with unresolved D. The CDR3 is made up of 15 amino acids. V was pared by 0 bases and J by 4 bases, with 13 bases between. Germline values: CDR1 LGHNA, CDR2 YNFKEQ. Written as DNA, the CDR3 is TGTGCCAGCAGCCAAGATGGTGGTGGACCTTACGAGCAGTACTTC. Its translation is CASSQDGGGPYEQYF.

This clone appeared a few times. J is TRBJ1-5 and V is TRBV28; 9 nucleotides agree with TRBD1. V dropped 8 bases and J dropped 6; count of bases not matched to a gene: 5. The germline V gene encodes CDR1 MDHEN and CDR2 SYDVKM. This CDR3 has 13 amino acids. DNA for the CDR3: TGTGCCAGCGAGGGACAGGGAGTTCAGCCCCAGCATTTT. It is translated as CASEGQGVQPQHF. The full variable domain, its missing parts supplied by reference TRBV28 and TRBJ1-5, is DVKVTQSSRYLVKRTGEKVFLECVQDMDHENMFWYRQDPGLGLRLIYFSYDVKMKEKGDIPEGYSVSREKKERFSLILESASTNQTSMYLCASEGQGVQPQHFGDGTRLSIL.

This clone was counted a single time. This chain joins TRBV10-2 and TRBJ2-5, with 13 bases identical to TRBD2. This CDR3 has 15 residues. CDR1 WSHSY and CDR2 SAAADI come from the germline V gene. V lost 6 bases to trimming and J lost 5 bases; unmatched junction nucleotides: 6. CDR3 region: CASRVGLAGDETQYF. In DNA, the CDR3 is TGCGCCAGCAGGGTCGGACTAGCGGGAGATGAGACCCAGTACTTC.